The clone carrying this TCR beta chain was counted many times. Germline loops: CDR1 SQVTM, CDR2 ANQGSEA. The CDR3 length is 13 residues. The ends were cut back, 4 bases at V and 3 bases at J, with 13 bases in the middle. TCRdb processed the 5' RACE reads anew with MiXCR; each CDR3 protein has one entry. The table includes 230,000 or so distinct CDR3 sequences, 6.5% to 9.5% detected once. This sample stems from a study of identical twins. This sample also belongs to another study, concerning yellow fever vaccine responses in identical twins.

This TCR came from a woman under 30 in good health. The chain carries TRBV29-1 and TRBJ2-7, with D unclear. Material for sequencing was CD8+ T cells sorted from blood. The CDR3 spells CSVVSQDGYEQYF. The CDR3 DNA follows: TGCAGCGTTGTCAGCCAGGACGGCTACGAGCAGTACTTC.